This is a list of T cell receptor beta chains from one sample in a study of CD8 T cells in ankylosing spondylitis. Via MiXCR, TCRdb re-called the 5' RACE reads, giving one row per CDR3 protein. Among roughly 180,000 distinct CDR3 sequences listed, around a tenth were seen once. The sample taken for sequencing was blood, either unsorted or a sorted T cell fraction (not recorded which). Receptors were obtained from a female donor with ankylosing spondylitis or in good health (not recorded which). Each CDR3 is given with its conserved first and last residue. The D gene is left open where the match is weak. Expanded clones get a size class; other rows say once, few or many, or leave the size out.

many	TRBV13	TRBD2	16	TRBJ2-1	CASSPRTSGSMNEQFF	TGTGCCAGCAGCCCCCGGACTAGCGGGAGTATGAATGAGCAGTTCTTC
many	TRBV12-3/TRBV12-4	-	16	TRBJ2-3	CASSSPQRGLTDTQYF	TGTGCCAGCAGTTCCCCCCAGCGAGGGCTAACAGATACGCAGTATTTT
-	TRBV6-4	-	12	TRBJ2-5	CASSDSAGTQYF	TGTGCCAGCAGTGACTCGGCGGGGACCCAGTACTTC
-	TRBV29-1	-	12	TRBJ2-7	CSPGTDPYEQYF	TGCAGCCCAGGGACCGACCCCTACGAGCAGTACTTC
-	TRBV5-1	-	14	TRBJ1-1	CASSLAVASTEAFF	TGCGCCAGCAGCTTGGCGGTGGCGAGCACTGAAGCTTTCTTT
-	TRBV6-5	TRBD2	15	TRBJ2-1	CASSYASGKNNEKFF	TGTGCCAGCAGTTACGCTAGCGGGAAGAACAATGAGAAGTTCTTC
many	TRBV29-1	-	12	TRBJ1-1	CSVDREDTEAFF	TGCAGCGTTGACAGGGAAGACACTGAAGCTTTCTTT
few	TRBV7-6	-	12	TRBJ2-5	CASGGPEETQYF	TGTGCCAGCGGGGGGCCCGAAGAGACCCAGTACTTC
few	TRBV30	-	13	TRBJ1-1	CAWRATGNTEAFF	TGTGCCTGGAGGGCGACAGGGAACACTGAAGCTTTCTTT
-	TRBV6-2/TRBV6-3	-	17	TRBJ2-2	CAIPKDSFVGEAGELFF	TGTGCCATACCAAAGGACAGTTTTGTGGGGGAAGCCGGGGAGCTGTTTTTT
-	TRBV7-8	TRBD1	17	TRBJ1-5	CASSLALNPGQGGSQHF	TGTGCCAGCAGCTTAGCCCTAAACCCGGGACAGGGTGGTTCCCAGCATTTT
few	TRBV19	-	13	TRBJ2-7	CASSGQPSYEQYF	TGTGCCAGTAGCGGACAGCCCTCCTACGAGCAGTACTTC
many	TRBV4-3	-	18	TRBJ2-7	CASSQDSGPRENGYEQYF	TGCGCCAGCAGCCAAGATTCGGGCCCACGGGAGAACGGCTACGAGCAGTACTTC
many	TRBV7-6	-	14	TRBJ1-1	CASSLEGGNTEAFF	TGTGCCAGCAGCCTCGAGGGGGGGAACACTGAAGCTTTCTTT
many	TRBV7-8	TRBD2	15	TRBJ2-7	CASSLATSGSYEQYF	TGTGCCAGCAGCTTAGCGACTAGCGGGAGCTACGAGCAGTACTTC
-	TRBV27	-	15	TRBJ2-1	CASSLSFTIGNEQFF	TGTGCCAGCAGTTTGTCCTTTACAATAGGGAATGAGCAGTTCTTC